These 15 T cell receptor beta chains share one sample of origin, sequenced in a study of blood T cell repertoires in COVID-19. Using immunoSEQ multiplex PCR, the repertoire was profiled, and TCRdb retains in-frame clones only, with some absent. The data contain 150,000 to 200,000 clones, approximately 88% of them singletons. Sequenced: PBMCs or T cells enriched from blood (not recorded which). All receptors derive from a man between 65 and 80 years old who had been exposed to COVID-19.

The table lists this clone with a count of one. CDR3 nucleotide sequence: TGCAGCGTTCGAAGGACAGGGGGCTTATTGGCTGAAGCTTTCTTT. It encodes CSVRRTGGLLAEAFF. V is TRBV29-1 and J is TRBJ1-1; 11 nucleotides match TRBD1. From germline, CDR1 is SQVTM and CDR2 ANQGSEA. The CDR3 consists of 15 residues. V lost 5 bases to trimming and J lost 6 bases; unmatched junction nucleotides: 11.

V and J are TRBV5-1 and TRBJ2-6; D not certain. Germline lookup yields CDR1 SGHRS and CDR2 YFSETQ. V lost 0 bases, J lost 4 bases, and 8 bases lay in between. The CDR3 has 15 residues. CDR3 protein: CASSLGASGANVLTF. DNA for the CDR3: TGCGCCAGCAGCTTGGGGGCGAGCGGGGCCAACGTCCTGACTTTC.

The J gene is TRBJ1-3, the V gene TRBV21-1; the table's D call, TRBD1, was not checked against the DNA. TRBV21-1 is tagged as a pseudogene. This CDR3 spans 16 amino acids. This CDR3 reads CASSATRGGRGNTIYF. The DNA of the CDR3 is TGTGCCAGCAGCGCCACAAGAGGGGGCCGGGGAAACACCATATATTTT.

In its sample, this clone was seen many times. V and J are TRBV2 and TRBJ2-2; a possible D gene is TRBD1 (6 bases). The CDR3 length is 13 residues. V lost 5 bases to trimming and J lost 9 bases, with 13 bases between them. The V gene's germline CDR1 is SNHLY and CDR2 FYNNEI. The CDR3 sequence: CASSRGSPWELFF. CDR3 bases: TGTGCCAGCAGTAGGGGGAGTCCGTGGGAGCTGTTTTTT.

This clone came up once. V gene TRBV13 combines with J gene TRBJ2-1; 7 nucleotides agree with TRBD2. This CDR3 is built from 15 residues. Germline CDR1 reads PRHDT; CDR2 reads FYEKMQ (reference sequence). V dropped 5 bases and J dropped 5; count of bases not matched to a gene: 9. CDR3 in amino acids: CASSLALADHNEQFF. As DNA, the CDR3 is TGTGCCAGCAGCCTCGCTCTAGCGGACCACAATGAGCAGTTCTTC.

This clone was observed once. V and J are TRBV2 and TRBJ1-2; TRBD1 matches 9 bases. The CDR3 is made up of 13 amino acids. The junction had 4 bases not matched to a gene; V was cut back by 6 bases and J by 5 bases. Germline V gene lookup returns CDR1 SNHLY and CDR2 FYNNEI. CDR3 amino acids: CASSSDRGYGYTF. CDR3 sequence (DNA): TGTGCCAGCAGCTCGGACAGGGGTTATGGCTACACCTTC.

V is TRBV30 and J is TRBJ2-3; 9 bases match TRBD2. The V segment lost 1 base and the J segment 1 base; nucleotides outside the gene matches: 3. The germline CDR1 and CDR2 sequences are GTSNPN and SVGIG (reference sequence). The CDR3 has 15 amino acids. The CDR3 is CAWSAQRGGTDTQYF. CDR3 nucleotides: TGTGCCTGGAGTGCCCAGCGGGGGGGCACAGATACGCAGTATTTT.

The chain links TRBV27 to TRBJ2-7; 8 bases are a match to TRBD1. CDR1 is MNHEY and CDR2 is SMNVEV in the germline V gene (reference sequence). The CDR3 contains 14 residues. With 3 bases clipped from V and 6 bases from J, the junction kept 7 bases outside the gene matches. The chain's CDR3 is CASSLGQGAGEQYF. DNA for the CDR3: TGTGCCAGCAGTTTGGGGCAGGGGGCGGGCGAGCAGTACTTC.

The chain links TRBV12-3 or TRBV12-4 to TRBJ1-1, with D perhaps TRBD1 (6 bases). The CDR3 covers 13 residues. Trimming pared 7 bases from V and 1 base from J, leaving 10 bases between. As DNA, the CDR3 is TGTGCCAGCACCGGACAGCAGAACACTGAAGCTTTCTTT. Residues: CASTGQQNTEAFF.

This clone was picked up one time. The CDR3 protein is CASSFIRPDRGSGKLFF. CDR3 nucleotides: TGCGCCAGCAGCTTCATCCGACCAGACAGGGGGAGTGGAAAACTGTTTTTT. This chain uses TRBV5-1 with TRBJ1-4; 9 positions agree with TRBD1. V shed 2 bases and J 10 bases; nucleotides not matched to a gene: 15. The CDR3 has 17 amino acids. Germline V lookup: CDR1 SGHRS, CDR2 YFSETQ. Full variable domain (outside the CDR3, taken from reference TRBV5-1 and TRBJ1-4): KAGVTQTPRYLIKTRGQQVTLSCSPISGHRSVSWYQQTPGQGLQFLFEYFSETQRNKGNFPGRFSGRQFSNSRSEMNVSTLELGDSALYLCASSFIRPDRGSGKLFFGSGTQLSVL.

CDR3 DNA sequence: TGTGCCAGCAGTTCTCAGGGTCTTCGAAACACCATATATTTT. This codes for CASSSQGLRNTIYF. V is TRBV28 and J is TRBJ1-3, with a weak D call TRBD1 (5 bases). CDR3 length: 14 residues. Germline CDR1 MDHEN, CDR2 SYDVKM. Trimming removed 4 bases from V and 5 bases from J, with 12 bases in between.

The table lists this clone with a few counts. The gene calls are TRBV6-5 and TRBJ1-2, with 7 bases fitting TRBD1. Germline loops: CDR1 MNHEY, CDR2 SVGAGI. With 8 bases clipped from V and 4 bases from J, the junction kept 10 bases outside the gene matches. This CDR3 has 14 amino acids. In DNA, the CDR3 is TGTGCCAGCTCCCCCGGGCAGGGGGGCTATGGCTACACCTTC. Its translation: CASSPGQGGYGYTF.

The J gene is TRBJ1-2, the V gene TRBV28, with D maybe TRBD1 (6 bases). The CDR3 length is 11 residues. With 7 bases removed from V and 14 bases from J, the gap between germline ends came to 17 bases. Germline CDR1 is MDHEN and CDR2 is SYDVKM. CDR3 nucleotides: TGTGCCAGCACCACTCCGACAGGCACTACCTTC. Translating it yields CASTTPTGTTF.

The genes are TRBV30 and TRBJ2-7, with a tentative D call TRBD2 (5 bases). The ends were cut back, 3 bases at V and 7 bases at J, with 10 bases in the middle. The germline V gene has CDR1 GTSNPN and CDR2 SVGIG (reference sequence). The CDR3 is 11 amino acids. The CDR3, as DNA: TGTGCCTGGAGCGGGGTGAGGGAGCAGTACTTC. Translation gives CAWSGVREQYF.

The chain combines TRBV12-3 or TRBV12-4 with TRBJ1-1; maybe TRBD1 (5 bases). The V end was cut by 0 bases, the J end by 9 bases, with 11 bases between. The CDR3 is 13 amino acids. The CDR3 spells CASSLAQGVQAFF. CDR3 DNA: TGTGCCAGCAGTTTAGCCCAGGGTGTACAAGCTTTCTTT.